This record concerns one TCR beta chain sequence. Patients at the Seattle site were enrolled during active infection and followed longitudinally. Study processing details: Nucleated cell counts were estimated from reference gene primer amplification. Sequencing used immunoSEQ multiplex PCR; TCRdb keeps in-frame clones, though not all of them. V and J calls and clone size are given by that table; D and trimming were obtained from the DNA. The sample contains around 300,000 clones, about nine tenths of which appear only once. The CDR3 is 17 amino acids. The ends lost 1 base at V and 8 bases at J; junction bases unmatched: 13. From germline, CDR1 is KGHDR and CDR2 SFDVKD. This record comes from a study of blood T cell repertoires in COVID-19.

The chain is built from TRBV24-1 and TRBJ2-1, with 7 bases that match TRBD2. The origin of this receptor is a woman younger than 45 with COVID-19, enrolled during active disease. Sequencing was performed on peripheral blood. The CDR3 DNA reads TGTGCCACCAGTGATTTCGGGGAGGGCCGGGGCGTGCATGAGCAGTTCTTC. Protein: CATSDFGEGRGVHEQFF.